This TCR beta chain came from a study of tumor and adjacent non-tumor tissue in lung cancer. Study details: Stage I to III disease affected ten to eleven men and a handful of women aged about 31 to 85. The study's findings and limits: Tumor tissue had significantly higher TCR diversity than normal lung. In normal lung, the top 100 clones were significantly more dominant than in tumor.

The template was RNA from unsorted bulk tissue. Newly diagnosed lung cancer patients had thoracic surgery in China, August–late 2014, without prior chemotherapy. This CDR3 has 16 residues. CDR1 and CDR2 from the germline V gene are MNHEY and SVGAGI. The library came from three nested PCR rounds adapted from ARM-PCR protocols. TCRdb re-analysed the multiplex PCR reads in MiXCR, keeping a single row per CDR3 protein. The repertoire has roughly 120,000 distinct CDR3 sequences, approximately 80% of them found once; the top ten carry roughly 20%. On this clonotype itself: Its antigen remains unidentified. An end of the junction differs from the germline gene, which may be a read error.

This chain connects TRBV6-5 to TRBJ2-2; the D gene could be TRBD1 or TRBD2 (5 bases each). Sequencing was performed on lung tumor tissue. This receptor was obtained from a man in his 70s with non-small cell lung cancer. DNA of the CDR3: TGTGCCAGCAGGTGGGCCCGAGGGAGAAGCACCGGGGACCTGTTTTTT. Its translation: CASRWARGRSTGDLFF.